A single sample is the source of the 16 T cell receptor beta chains below, sequenced in a study of CD8 T cells in Susac syndrome. An amount of RNA that ranged from roughly 0.5 to 1 ug was reverse transcribed with random hexamers. TCRdb fed the immunoSEQ multiplex PCR reads into MiXCR, producing one record per CDR3 protein. The data hold some 130,000 distinct CDR3 sequences, with about 95% observed a single time. Sequencing input: CD8+ T cells from PBMCs. These receptors all stem from a human donor with Susac syndrome.

The V gene is TRBV12-3 or TRBV12-4, the J gene TRBJ1-1, with 8 bases identical to TRBD1. The trim removed 6 bases at V and 4 bases at J, leaving 10 bases unmatched. The CDR3 extends over 15 amino acids. This chain's CDR3 is CASRYNRGIGTEAFF. As DNA, the CDR3 is TGTGCCAGCAGGTATAACAGGGGGATAGGCACTGAAGCTTTCTTT.

V is TRBV7-9 and J is TRBJ1-1; 8 nucleotides align to TRBD1. The junction had 17 bases not matched to a gene; V was cut back by 5 bases and J by 6 bases. The CDR3 length is 17 residues. Germline lookup yields CDR1 SEHNR and CDR2 FQNEAQ (reference sequence). The CDR3 loop is CASSHDRGLKGGPEAFF. CDR3 nucleotide sequence: TGTGCCAGCAGCCATGACAGGGGCCTCAAGGGGGGGCCTGAAGCTTTCTTT.

This clonotype was recorded a few times. This chain links TRBV5-1 with TRBJ2-5; TRBD2 matches 7 bases. Germline lookup yields CDR1 SGHRS and CDR2 YFSETQ. V was pared by 4 bases and J by 5 bases, with 17 bases of the junction left unmatched. CDR3 length equals 17 residues. CDR3 amino acids: CASSPAKRDLPEETQYF. The CDR3 coding sequence is TGCGCCAGCAGCCCCGCAAAGCGGGACCTGCCCGAGGAGACCCAGTACTTC.

Here the CDR3 reads CASSLYDGSRQYF. The CDR3 coding sequence is TGTGCCAGCAGTTTATACGACGGGTCTCGGCAGTACTTC. V and J are TRBV27 and TRBJ2-7; D is ambiguous. Trimming took 1 base from V and 9 from J, leaving 13 bases between them. The CDR3 covers 13 residues. CDR1 and CDR2 from the germline V gene are MNHEY and SMNVEV (reference sequence).

The chain links TRBV20-1 to TRBJ2-7, with no clear D. The length of the CDR3 is 15 residues. Per the germline V gene, CDR1 is DFQATT and CDR2 is SNEGSKA (reference sequence). The V end lost 1 base, the J end lost 1 base, and 14 bases lay between the germline ends. The CDR3 spells CSARGQTSPSYEQYF. Here the CDR3 DNA reads TGCAGTGCTAGAGGTCAGACCTCCCCATCCTACGAGCAGTACTTC.

The CDR3 region is CSATATGPDTEAFF. The CDR3 DNA reads TGCAGTGCTACCGCGACAGGGCCCGACACTGAAGCTTTCTTT. The gene calls are TRBV20-1 and TRBJ1-1, with 7 nucleotides matching TRBD1. V shed 4 bases and J 3 bases; nucleotides not matched to a gene: 8. The CDR3 contains 14 residues. Germline V gene lookup returns CDR1 DFQATT and CDR2 SNEGSKA (reference sequence).

The chain is built from TRBV20-1 and TRBJ2-4, with D unclear. The CDR3 is 11 residues long. Between the trimmed V and J ends, which lost 3 bases and 6 bases, there was a span of 6 bases. CDR1 is DFQATT and CDR2 is SNEGSKA in the germline V gene (reference sequence). The CDR3 DNA is TGCAGTGCTAGGACCTCAAACATTCAGTACTTC. This gives the protein CSARTSNIQYF.

V is TRBV12-3 or TRBV12-4 and J is TRBJ1-1, with D possibly matching TRBD1 (5 bases). V shed 8 bases and J shed 11 bases, with 12 bases lying between them. The CDR3 runs 10 residues. The CDR3 protein is CASGGEAAFF. The CDR3 coding sequence is TGTGCCAGCGGGGGGGAGGCCGCTTTCTTT.

The chain recombines TRBV14 with TRBJ2-5; D gene uncertain. Germline V gives CDR1 SGHDN, CDR2 FVKESK. The germline V and J ends were trimmed by 0 bases and 4 bases, with 12 bases remaining between them. The CDR3 runs 15 residues. The CDR3: CASSQDIRPRETQYF. CDR3 nucleotides: TGTGCCAGCAGCCAAGATATCCGGCCCAGAGAGACCCAGTACTTC.

The chain combines TRBV20-1 with TRBJ2-7, with 13 bases fitting TRBD2. The V segment lost 6 bases and the J segment 3 bases; nucleotides outside the gene matches: 5. The CDR3 runs 14 residues. The V gene's germline CDR1 is DFQATT and CDR2 SNEGSKA (reference sequence). The DNA of the CDR3 is TGCAGTGCCCCGGGACTAGCGGGGATCTACGAGCAGTACTTC. Translating gives CSAPGLAGIYEQYF.

The chain has TRBV7-9 and TRBJ1-1, with D perhaps matching TRBD1 (6 bases). Germline CDR1 reads SEHNR; CDR2 reads FQNEAQ (reference sequence). Trimming removed 5 bases at V and 1 base at J, with 11 bases between. This CDR3 region has 14 residues. CDR3 in amino acids: CASSLRDTNTEAFF. The CDR3 coding sequence is TGTGCCAGCAGCCTCCGGGACACGAACACTGAAGCTTTCTTT.

The chain links TRBV7-6 to TRBJ2-1, with D perhaps TRBD2 (6 bases). Germline loops: CDR1 SGHVS, CDR2 FNYEAQ. CDR3 length: 17 residues. Trimming pared 5 bases from V and 1 base from J, leaving 18 bases between. The CDR3 DNA reads TGTGCCAGCAGCCTAACACTAGCCCGGGGATCCTACAATGAGCAGTTCTTC. Translation gives CASSLTLARGSYNEQFF.

The chain uses TRBV30 and TRBJ2-7; no definite D call. Germline CDR1 is GTSNPN and CDR2 is SVGIG (reference sequence). CDR3 length: 11 residues. V lost 1 base and J lost 3, with 4 bases in between. CDR3 sequence reads: CAWSDSYEQYF. CDR3 bases: TGTGCCTGGAGTGACAGCTACGAGCAGTACTTC. The full variable domain, its missing parts supplied by reference TRBV30 and TRBJ2-7, is SQTIHQWPATLVQPVGSPLSLECTVEGTSNPNLYWYRQAAGRGLQLLFYSVGIGQISSEVPQNLSASRPQDRQFILSSKKLLLSDSGFYLCAWSDSYEQYFGPGTRLTVT.

This clonotype has just a few counts. The genes are TRBV24-1 and TRBJ2-7; TRBD1 agrees at 11 bases. This CDR3 has 14 amino acids. Looked up from germline, CDR1 is KGHDR and CDR2 is SFDVKD. V lost 7 bases to trimming and J lost 3 bases; unmatched junction nucleotides: 4. In DNA, the CDR3 is TGTGCCACCAGAGCCGGGACAGGGGGCTACGAGCAGTACTTC. It specifies CATRAGTGGYEQYF.

The chain has TRBV9 and TRBJ2-1; 7 nucleotides agree with TRBD1. Germline values: CDR1 SGDLS, CDR2 YYNGEE. The CDR3 extends over 16 amino acids. V gave up 0 bases and J gave up 0 bases; unmatched junction bases: 3. The CDR3 region has the DNA TGTGCCAGCAGCGTAGAGGGGGCGGCCTCCTACAATGAGCAGTTCTTC. Protein: CASSVEGAASYNEQFF.

The DNA of the CDR3 is TGCGCCAGCAGCCAAGAGCCGGGGGGCATTGAGACCCAGTACTTC. Protein sequence: CASSQEPGGIETQYF. The chain carries TRBV4-1 and TRBJ2-5, with D possibly matching TRBD2 (7 bases). Trimming removed 0 bases from V and 5 bases from J, with 13 bases in between. The germline V gene encodes CDR1 MGHRA and CDR2 YSYEKL. The CDR3 totals 15 residues.